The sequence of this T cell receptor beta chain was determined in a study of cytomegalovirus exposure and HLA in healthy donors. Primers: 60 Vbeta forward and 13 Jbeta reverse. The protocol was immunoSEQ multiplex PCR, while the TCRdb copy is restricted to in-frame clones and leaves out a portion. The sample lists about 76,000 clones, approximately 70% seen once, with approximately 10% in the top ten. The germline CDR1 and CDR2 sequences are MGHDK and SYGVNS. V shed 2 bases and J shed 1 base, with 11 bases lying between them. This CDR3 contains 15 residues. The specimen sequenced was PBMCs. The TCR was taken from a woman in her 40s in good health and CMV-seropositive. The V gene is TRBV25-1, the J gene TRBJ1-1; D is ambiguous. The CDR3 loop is CASSEPGVGNTEAFF. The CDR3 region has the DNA TGTGCCAGCAGTGAACCCGGGGTAGGGAACACTGAAGCTTTCTTT. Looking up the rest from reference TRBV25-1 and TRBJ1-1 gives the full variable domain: EADIYQTPRYLVIGTGKKITLECSQTMGHDKMYWYQQDPGMELHLIHYSYGVNSTEKGDLSSESTVSRIRTEHFPLTLESARPSHTSQYLCASSEPGVGNTEAFFGQGTRLTVV.